What follows are 29 T cell receptor beta chains derived from one specimen sequenced in a study of CD8 T cells in Susac syndrome (dated by TCRdb to the late 2010s). Libraries were constructed by the immunoSEQ multiplex PCR assay. RNA was extracted using the RNeasy kit, and about 0.45 to 1 ug of the RNA was reverse transcribed with random hexamers. TCRdb ran its own pipeline on the public reads, namely fastp trimming at Q25 and MiXCR clone calling, and kept in-frame beta chains. Rows are unified per CDR3 protein, each entry keeping the most common DNA and genes. Across this sample there are 130,000 to 150,000 distinct CDR3 sequences, with approximately 94% seen only once. The leading ten clones occupy approximately 0.09% of the sample. The source material was CD4+ T cells from PBMCs. The receptors here all came from a human donor in good health.

The chain has TRBV3-1 and TRBJ2-7, with D maybe TRBD2 (5 bases). The CDR3 loop spans 15 amino acids. Germline V gene data show CDR1 as LGHDT and CDR2 as YNNKEL (reference sequence). Trimming removed 0 bases from V and 4 bases from J, with 13 bases in between. The CDR3 region is CASSQDPGKMYEQYF. The DNA for the CDR3 is TGTGCCAGCAGCCAAGATCCGGGGAAAATGTACGAGCAGTACTTC.

CDR3 amino acids: CASSPHVDRMYEQYF. The DNA for the CDR3 is TGTGCCAGCAGCCCTCATGTGGATAGGATGTACGAGCAGTACTTC. The genes are TRBV9 and TRBJ2-7; D call uncertain. This CDR3 has 15 residues. Germline lookup yields CDR1 SGDLS and CDR2 YYNGEE. The V end was cut by 4 bases, the J end by 4 bases, with 18 bases between.

This clonotype was counted once. This chain connects TRBV5-4 to TRBJ2-5, with D perhaps given as TRBD1 or TRBD2 (6 bases each). The germline V and J ends were trimmed by 4 bases and 3 bases, with 16 bases remaining between them. From germline, CDR1 is SGHNT and CDR2 YYREEE (reference sequence). The CDR3 runs to 15 residues. CDR3 in DNA: TGTGCCAGCAGCCCCTTAGGGGGACTCAAAGAGACCCAGTACTTC. This codes for CASSPLGGLKETQYF.

The chain links TRBV4-1 to TRBJ1-2; D unresolved. With 3 bases removed from V and 2 bases from J, the gap between germline ends came to 7 bases. Germline loops: CDR1 MGHRA, CDR2 YSYEKL. The CDR3 sequence is 13 residues long. Here the CDR3 reads CASSHLGNYGYTF. The CDR3, as DNA: TGCGCCAGCAGCCATCTGGGGAACTATGGCTACACCTTC.

The chain recombines TRBV27 with TRBJ2-1; D may be TRBD1 or TRBD2 (5 bases each). Germline V gene sequence: CDR1 MNHEY, CDR2 SMNVEV (reference sequence). The CDR3 totals 15 residues. V was cut by 5 bases and J by 10 bases, with 21 bases left in between. The CDR3 coding sequence is TGTGCCAGCAGTCCCTGGACACCATCCTCGGGGGAGCAGTTCTTC. Translation gives CASSPWTPSSGEQFF.

The rearrangement links TRBV20-1 to TRBJ2-7, with no clear D. With 6 bases removed from V and 0 bases from J, the gap between germline ends came to 9 bases. The CDR3 runs 12 residues. Germline CDR1 is DFQATT and CDR2 is SNEGSKA (reference sequence). CDR3 loop: CSAKRSSYEQYF. In DNA form, the CDR3 reads TGCAGTGCCAAAAGGAGCTCCTACGAGCAGTACTTC.

This clonotype was seen once. The chain uses TRBV19 and TRBJ1-1, with unresolved D. The V end was cut by 6 bases, the J end by 4 bases, with 18 bases between. Germline assignment: CDR1 LNHDA and CDR2 SQIVND (reference sequence). The CDR3 is made up of 15 amino acids. Written as DNA, the CDR3 is TGTGCCAGTAGCATCTTAGGGCCGGGTGTCACTGAAGCTTTCTTT. It codes for CASSILGPGVTEAFF.

This clonotype was observed once. The chain joins TRBV6-4 to TRBJ2-2, with a tentative D call TRBD1 (6 bases). The CDR3 is made up of 15 amino acids. Germline V gene data show CDR1 as MRHNA and CDR2 as SNTAGT. V was trimmed by 6 bases and J by 0 bases, leaving 11 bases between them. CDR3 sequence reads: CASRTTGSNTGELFF. CDR3 nucleotide sequence: TGTGCCAGCAGAACTACAGGGTCGAACACCGGGGAGCTGTTTTTT.

The V and J genes are TRBV4-1 and TRBJ2-7, with 8 bases identical to TRBD1. The V segment lost 0 bases and the J segment 5 bases; nucleotides outside the gene matches: 12. Germline V gives CDR1 MGHRA, CDR2 YSYEKL. This CDR3 has 17 amino acids. CDR3 DNA sequence: TGCGCCAGCAGCCAAGATCGAGGGTCAGGGGGCATCCACGAGCAGTACTTC. Amino acid sequence: CASSQDRGSGGIHEQYF.

The chain has TRBV2 and TRBJ2-7; weak D call: TRBD2 (6 bases). Germline lookup yields CDR1 SNHLY and CDR2 FYNNEI. Trimming took off 1 base at V and 6 bases at J, with 19 bases between the two ends. The CDR3 is 16 residues long. CDR3 coding DNA: TGTGCCAGCAGTGAAGTGGGACTTTCACCTGGGGGCGAGCAGTACTTC. Translating it yields CASSEVGLSPGGEQYF.

This clonotype was picked up a small number of times. The chain combines TRBV18 with TRBJ2-7; D is unclear. Germline CDR1 is KGHSH and CDR2 is LQKENI. V lost 3 bases, J lost 3 bases, and 6 bases lay in between. The CDR3 is 12 amino acids. This CDR3 is CASSPRVYEQYF. DNA for the CDR3: TGTGCCAGCTCACCTCGAGTCTACGAGCAGTACTTC. Using reference TRBV18 and TRBJ2-7 for the parts outside the CDR3, the full variable domain is NAGVMQNPRHLVRRRGQEARLRCSPMKGHSHVYWYRQLPEEGLKFMVYLQKENIIDESGMPKERFSAEFPKEGPSILRIQQVVRGDSAAYFCASSPRVYEQYFGPGTRLTVT.

V gene TRBV5-1 combines with J gene TRBJ2-5, with TRBD2 as a possible D gene (6 bases). The CDR3 is 17 amino acids. In germline, CDR1 is SGHRS, CDR2 YFSETQ. Trimming cost V 1 base and J 1 base, with 17 bases left between them. CDR3 sequence: CASSLRGWGVGQETQYF. Written as DNA, the CDR3 is TGCGCCAGCAGCTTGCGGGGTTGGGGGGTCGGCCAAGAGACCCAGTACTTC.

The V and J genes are TRBV25-1 and TRBJ1-2; 10 positions agree with TRBD1. The CDR3 spans 16 residues. The trim removed 3 bases at V and 4 bases at J, leaving 8 bases unmatched. Germline values: CDR1 MGHDK, CDR2 SYGVNS. The CDR3 coding sequence is TGTGCCAGCAGTGACCCGACAGGGGGCAACCTCTATGGCTACACCTTC. As protein: CASSDPTGGNLYGYTF.

The CDR3 DNA sequence: TGCAGTGCCATAGGGGGCTTCTCCTACGAGCAGTACTTC. Translating gives CSAIGGFSYEQYF. This chain links TRBV20-1 with TRBJ2-7, with TRBD1 matching over 7 bases. This CDR3 has 13 residues. The ends lost 6 bases at V and 0 bases at J; junction bases unmatched: 5. The germline V gene has CDR1 DFQATT and CDR2 SNEGSKA (reference sequence).

The chain employs TRBV3-1 and TRBJ1-1; D may be TRBD1 (5 bases). CDR3 length: 11 amino acids. The V end lost 2 bases, the J end lost 10 bases, and 8 bases lay between the germline ends. Germline V gene lookup returns CDR1 LGHDT and CDR2 YNNKEL (reference sequence). CDR3 protein: CASSQQGIAFF. In DNA, the CDR3 is TGTGCCAGCAGCCAACAGGGAATAGCTTTCTTT.

The V call is TRBV15, the J call TRBJ2-1; D is unresolved. The CDR3 loop spans 16 amino acids. Germline lookup yields CDR1 LNHNV and CDR2 YYDKDF (reference sequence). Deletions cut 0 bases from V and 11 bases from J, with 20 bases between. CDR3 sequence: CATSRDRPLLSAKQFF. CDR3 bases: TGTGCCACCAGCAGAGATCGCCCCCTCTTGAGCGCAAAGCAGTTCTTC.

The chain combines TRBV30 with TRBJ2-5, with D maybe TRBD1 (6 bases). CDR1 and CDR2 (germline): GTSNPN, SVGIG (reference sequence). V lost 0 bases and J lost 2, with 10 bases in between. CDR3 size: 14 residues. CDR3 region: CAWSVGQKQETQYF. The CDR3 nucleotides are TGTGCCTGGAGTGTAGGACAGAAGCAAGAGACCCAGTACTTC.

The chain combines TRBV11-3 with TRBJ2-4; maybe TRBD2 (6 bases). V lost 5 bases and J lost 6, with 14 bases in between. This CDR3 has 14 residues. Germline V gene lookup returns CDR1 SGHNT and CDR2 YENEEA. CDR3 sequence reads: CASSRGGDLNIQYF. The CDR3 DNA reads TGTGCCAGCAGCCGTGGAGGGGATCTAAACATTCAGTACTTC.

This sequence joins TRBV27 and TRBJ2-4; 7 positions match TRBD1. Trimming took 7 bases from V and 1 from J; bases not matched to a gene: 13. Germline lookup yields CDR1 MNHEY and CDR2 SMNVEV (reference sequence). The CDR3 runs to 17 residues. CDR3 nucleotides: TGTGCCAGCACTAAAACCAGGGGGTTGAGGGCCAAAAACATTCAGTACTTC. This codes for CASTKTRGLRAKNIQYF.

The chain has TRBV9 and TRBJ2-3, with D tentatively TRBD1 (5 bases). Germline lookup yields CDR1 SGDLS and CDR2 YYNGEE. The CDR3 spans 15 residues. Trimming removed 4 bases from V and 1 base from J, with 13 bases in between. For the CDR3, the DNA is TGTGCCAGCAGCCCCCAGGGTGTGGGCACAGATACGCAGTATTTT. Protein: CASSPQGVGTDTQYF.

The CDR3 loop reads CASSLTSVYEQYF. The CDR3 DNA reads as TGTGCCAGCAGCTTGACTAGCGTGTACGAGCAGTACTTC. This sequence joins TRBV7-9 and TRBJ2-7, with 8 bases fitting TRBD2. The length of the CDR3 is 13 residues. Trimming removed 3 bases from V and 4 bases from J; junction bases left unmatched: 2. Germline-derived CDR1 and CDR2 are SEHNR and FQNEAQ (reference sequence). The full variable domain, in which reference TRBV7-9 and TRBJ2-7 provide the parts outside the CDR3, is DTGVSQNPRHKITKRGQNVTFRCDPISEHNRLYWYRQTLGQGPEFLTYFQNEAQLEKSRLLSDRFSAERPKGSFSTLEIQRTEQGDSAMYLCASSLTSVYEQYFGPGTRLTVT.

Remarks on this clonotype: An end of the junction differs from the germline gene, which may be a read error. The chain has TRBV2 and TRBJ1-1, with a tentative D call TRBD1 (6 bases). CDR3 size: 13 residues. Germline assignment: CDR1 SNHLY and CDR2 FYNNEI. CDR3 sequence (DNA): TGTGCCAGCAGATACAGGGCGAACACTGAAGTTTTCTTT. It encodes CASRYRANTEVFF.

This chain connects TRBV7-2 to TRBJ1-5; TRBD1 might be the D (5 bases). The CDR3 sequence is 15 residues long. The ends were cut back, 3 bases at V and 0 bases at J, with 9 bases in the middle. CDR1 and CDR2 from the germline V gene are SGHTA and FQGNSA. The CDR3 DNA reads as TGTGCCAGCAGCTTGACAGCTTTTAGCAATCAGCCCCAGCATTTT. This sequence encodes CASSLTAFSNQPQHF. Supplemented by reference TRBV7-2 and TRBJ1-5, the full variable domain reads GAGVSQSPSNKVTEKGKDVELRCDPISGHTALYWYRQSLGQGLEFLIYFQGNSAPDKSGLPSDRFSAERTGGSVSTLTIQRTQQEDSAVYLCASSLTAFSNQPQHFGDGTRLSIL.

CDR3 sequence reads: CASSLRGPTGELFF. CDR3 nucleotides: TGTGCCAGCAGCTTGAGGGGGCCGACCGGGGAGCTGTTTTTT. The chain combines TRBV7-8 with TRBJ2-2, with 7 bases fitting TRBD1. CDR1 is SGHVS and CDR2 is FQNEAQ in the germline V gene. The CDR3 loop spans 14 amino acids. Trimming at V came to 3 bases and at J to 5 bases, leaving 3 bases not matched to a gene.

Points on this clonotype: This may come from a read error, since a much larger clone is one base off. The chain combines TRBV9 with TRBJ2-5; D not certain. V was pared by 0 bases and J by 3 bases, with 0 bases between. This CDR3 region has 11 residues. CDR1 and CDR2 from the germline V gene are SGDLS and YYNGEE. CDR3 loop: CASSVEETQYF. The CDR3 nucleotides are TGTGCCAGCAGCGTAGAAGAGACCCAGTACTTC.

V and J are TRBV5-4 and TRBJ2-1; no reliable D call. Germline CDR1 is SGHNT and CDR2 is YYREEE (reference sequence). V was pared by 4 bases and J by 10 bases, with 12 bases between. CDR3 length: 12 residues. The CDR3 DNA sequence: TGTGCCAGCAGCGCTACGGGTTTGGAGCAGTTCTTC. Translated: CASSATGLEQFF.

J is TRBJ1-3 and V is TRBV2; 9 nucleotides agree with TRBD1. J lost 4 bases, V lost 6 bases, and 7 bases had no gene match. CDR3 length: 15 amino acids. Germline CDR1 and CDR2: SNHLY and FYNNEI. As DNA, the CDR3 is TGTGCCAGCAGCGGACAGGGGATGGAAGGAAACACCATATATTTT. The encoded protein is CASSGQGMEGNTIYF. Based on the CDR3 plus reference TRBV2 and TRBJ1-3, the full variable domain is EPEVTQTPSHQVTQMGQEVILRCVPISNHLYFYWYRQILGQKVEFLVSFYNNEISEKSEIFDDQFSVERPDGSNFTLKIRSTKLEDSAMYFCASSGQGMEGNTIYFGEGSWLTVV.

This clonotype occurred once. CDR3 in DNA: TGTGCCAGCAGCTTAGTCGATGATTCCTGGGTCTACGAGCAGTACTTC. It specifies CASSLVDDSWVYEQYF. V and J are TRBV7-8 and TRBJ2-7; D gene unclear. CDR1 is SGHVS and CDR2 is FQNEAQ in the germline V gene. The CDR3 is made up of 16 amino acids. V was cut by 1 base and J by 3 bases, with 16 bases left in between.

This rearrangement joins TRBV6-1 to TRBJ2-7; TRBD1 agrees at 9 bases. CDR1 is MNHNS and CDR2 is SASEGT in the germline V gene. This CDR3 is 14 amino acids long. V lost 3 bases and J lost 5; bases outside the gene matches: 5. CDR3 in DNA: TGTGCCAGCAGTGATGGACAGGGGCGGGACGAGCAGTACTTC. Amino acid sequence: CASSDGQGRDEQYF.